One sample yielded the 8 T cell receptor beta chains listed below, sequenced in a study of blood T cell dynamics during melanoma immunotherapy. Time point noted: week 3, after first cycle of checkpoint inhibitor. Sequencing was performed with immunoSEQ multiplex PCR; in TCRdb, only in-frame clones are kept and a portion is missing. The sample consists of about 11,000 clones, almost 85% of them appearing once. The material sequenced was blood, taken from a patient treated with checkpoint blockade. The receptors come from a human donor with melanoma.

This chain links TRBV5-4 with TRBJ2-3, with D unresolved. V lost 2 bases and J lost 2, with 9 bases in between. The CDR3 spans 14 residues. Germline V CDR1 and CDR2: SGHNT, YYREEE (reference sequence). The CDR3 is CASSFRAFTDTQYF. In DNA, the CDR3 is TGTGCCAGCAGCTTCCGGGCCTTCACAGATACGCAGTATTTT.

This clone has just one count. The chain uses TRBV6-6 and TRBJ2-4, with 10 positions matching TRBD1. The CDR3 runs to 13 residues. Germline loops: CDR1 MNHNY, CDR2 SVGAGI (reference sequence). With V trimmed by 5 bases and J by 8 bases, 3 bases remained unmatched. This CDR3 reads CASSTGTGDIQYF. The CDR3 DNA follows: TGTGCCAGCAGTACCGGGACAGGGGACATTCAGTACTTC.

The chain employs TRBV5-4 and TRBJ2-5; D is unclear. V lost 5 bases, J lost 2 bases, and 13 bases lay in between. Germline CDR1 is SGHNT and CDR2 is YYREEE (reference sequence). CDR3 length: 14 residues. CDR3 sequence (DNA): TGTGCCAGCAGAGTGGAAGTGGGACAAGAGACCCAGTACTTC. Its protein is CASRVEVGQETQYF.

This rearrangement joins TRBV27 to TRBJ2-7, with a weak D call TRBD1 (6 bases). CDR3 length: 15 amino acids. Germline-derived CDR1 and CDR2 are MNHEY and SMNVEV (reference sequence). V lost 6 bases and J lost 3, with 18 bases in between. Here the CDR3 reads CASSYRAGAVYEQYF. DNA of the CDR3: TGTGCCAGCAGCTACCGGGCAGGGGCTGTCTACGAGCAGTACTTC.

The chain has TRBV7-2 and TRBJ2-1; 8 nucleotides match TRBD2. The CDR3 has 15 residues. Germline-derived CDR1 and CDR2 are SGHTA and FQGNSA. J was trimmed by 4 bases and V by 5 bases; bases with no gene match: 7. CDR3 nucleotide sequence: TGTGCCAGCAGCCCCGGCCGGGGGGGATACAATGAGCAGTTCTTC. Its protein product is CASSPGRGGYNEQFF.

The chain couples TRBV4-3 to TRBJ2-3; D not resolved. V shed 4 bases and J shed 4 bases, with 18 bases lying between them. Germline CDR1 reads LGHNA; CDR2 reads YSLEER. The CDR3 runs to 16 residues. CDR3 protein: CASSPRWESGADTQYF. The CDR3 bases are TGCGCCAGCAGCCCGAGATGGGAAAGTGGAGCAGATACGCAGTATTTT.

This chain connects TRBV4-3 to TRBJ2-5; D tentatively fits TRBD1 or TRBD2 (5 bases each). The CDR3 consists of 15 residues. CDR1 and CDR2 (germline): LGHNA, YSLEER. Trimming removed 4 bases at V and 2 bases at J, with 14 bases between. CDR3 amino acids: CASSPLAGQQETQYF. As DNA, the CDR3 is TGCGCCAGCAGCCCCCTAGCAGGGCAGCAAGAGACCCAGTACTTC.

With respect to this clone: Since a far larger clone is one base different, this is likely a read error. This rearrangement joins TRBV5-6 to TRBJ1-1; a possible D gene is TRBD1 (5 bases). V was clipped by 4 bases and J by 2 bases, with 18 bases between them. CDR3 size: 16 residues. Looked up from germline, CDR1 is SGHDT and CDR2 is YYEEEE. The CDR3 spells CASSVLGGGGNTEAFF. DNA for the CDR3: TGTGCCAGCAGCGTGCTGGGGGGGGGAGGCAACACTGAAGCTTTCTTT.